The 20 T cell receptor beta chains in this list originate from one sample, sequenced in a study of T cells in Graves' hyperthyroidism and ophthalmopathy. Amplification yielded TCR beta CDR3 regions, with RNA transcripts as the source. HTBI primers were the set used in a first-round RT-PCR of the TCR CDR3. TCRdb re-analysed the multiplex PCR reads in MiXCR, keeping a single row per CDR3 protein. Of roughly 520,000 distinct CDR3 sequences detected, around 22% appear once; the ten largest clones hold about 10%. Sequencing used blood. Every receptor here comes from a woman aged 25 to 45 with Graves' ophthalmopathy.

This clonotype was seen at least ten times. The chain links TRBV29-1 to TRBJ1-1; D not resolved. The V gene lost 1 base and the J gene lost 8 bases, with 8 bases spanning the gap. This CDR3 is built from 11 residues. Germline CDR1 is SQVTM and CDR2 is ANQGSEA. CDR3 DNA sequence: TGCAGCGTTGAAGGGCCCAGAGAAGCTTTCTTT. The encoded protein is CSVEGPREAFF.

This chain uses TRBV7-9 with TRBJ2-5, with 12 bases lining up with TRBD2. The CDR3 extends over 15 amino acids. The V gene end was trimmed by 11 bases and the J gene end by 2 bases; junction bases not matched to a gene: 9. The V gene's germline CDR1 is SEHNR and CDR2 FQNEAQ (reference sequence). Here the CDR3 reads CASAALAGGQETQYF. CDR3 coding DNA: TGTGCCTCCGCAGCACTAGCGGGGGGACAAGAGACCCAGTACTTC.

This clonotype was detected a few times. This rearrangement joins TRBV15 to TRBJ2-7; no clear D gene. The CDR3 is made up of 11 amino acids. With 2 bases removed from V and 5 bases from J, the gap between germline ends came to 4 bases. Germline CDR1 is LNHNV and CDR2 is YYDKDF (reference sequence). The chain's CDR3 is CATSRRNEQYF. In nucleotides, the CDR3 is TGTGCCACCAGCAGACGTAACGAGCAGTACTTC.

Many counts were recorded for this clonotype. The V gene is TRBV27, the J gene TRBJ1-1; D remains unclear. The V and J ends lost 5 bases and 0 bases respectively, with 10 bases between them. The CDR3 runs 14 residues. Germline V gene sequence: CDR1 MNHEY, CDR2 SMNVEV (reference sequence). CDR3 in amino acids: CASSLNSVNTEAFF. The CDR3 nucleotides read TGTGCCAGCAGTCTGAACTCGGTGAACACTGAAGCTTTCTTT.

This clonotype was seen more than once but under ten times. This may come from a read error, since a much larger clone is one base off. The rearrangement links TRBV30 to TRBJ2-4; possible D gene TRBD2, 6 bases. From germline, CDR1 is GTSNPN and CDR2 SVGIG (reference sequence). This CDR3 has 14 residues. CDR3 protein: CATRDTLAKNIKYF. The CDR3 DNA is TGTGCCACCCGGGATACACTAGCCAAAAACATTAAGTACTTC.

This clonotype was observed a handful of times. A single base separates this from a much larger clone, so it may be a read error. The CDR3 does not close with the conserved phenylalanine or tryptophan, likely indicating a read error. CDR3 sequence reads: CAWSAVGRGWTEAFL. The CDR3 DNA reads TGTGCCTGGAGTGCCGTTGGCAGGGGATGGACTGAAGCTTTCCTT. V and J are TRBV30 and TRBJ1-1; possibly TRBD1 for D (6 bases). The V and J ends lost 1 base and 5 bases respectively, with 17 bases between them. Germline V gene lookup returns CDR1 GTSNPN and CDR2 SVGIG (reference sequence). The CDR3 runs to 15 residues.

This clonotype was counted only a few times. The genes are TRBV18 and TRBJ2-7; the match to TRBD1 covers 8 bases. V gave up 2 bases and J gave up 0 bases; unmatched junction bases: 3. The CDR3 contains 15 residues. Germline CDR1 reads KGHSH; CDR2 reads LQKENI. CDR3 nucleotides: TGTGCCAGCTCACCAATGGGACAGGACTCCTACGAGCAGTACTTC. This gives the protein CASSPMGQDSYEQYF.

The sample holds many counts of this clonotype. This sequence joins TRBV30 and TRBJ2-5, with D maybe TRBD1 (5 bases). V gave up 2 bases and J gave up 2 bases, with 12 bases separating them. The germline V gene has CDR1 GTSNPN and CDR2 SVGIG (reference sequence). The CDR3 has 14 amino acids. The CDR3 loop is CAWSSRQIQETQYF. CDR3 in DNA: TGTGCCTGGAGTTCAAGACAGATTCAAGAGACCCAGTACTTC.

This chain connects TRBV2 to TRBJ2-7; D assignment may be TRBD1 or TRBD2 (5 bases each). The CDR3 covers 17 residues. Trimming took 4 bases from V and 6 from J, leaving 25 bases between them. Germline loops: CDR1 SNHLY, CDR2 FYNNEI. CDR3 nucleotides: TGTGCCAGCAGTGCGTCCGGGACCTCCCTTCTAGCCCTCGAGCAGTACTTC. Its translation: CASSASGTSLLALEQYF.

This clonotype was recorded at least ten times. The chain recombines TRBV7-2 with TRBJ1-2, with D tentatively TRBD1 (5 bases). Trimming cost V 5 bases and J 8 bases, with 18 bases left between them. The CDR3 spans 14 residues. Germline V gene lookup returns CDR1 SGHTA and CDR2 FQGNSA. The CDR3 bases are TGTGCCAGCAGCGCGGGACTTAGGATGGGCGGCTACACCTTC. Amino acid sequence: CASSAGLRMGGYTF.

This clonotype showed up many times. This chain connects TRBV27 to TRBJ2-6; a weak D match, TRBD1 (5 bases). The germline V gene has CDR1 MNHEY and CDR2 SMNVEV (reference sequence). Deletions cut 3 bases from V and 13 bases from J, with 13 bases between. This CDR3 is 13 amino acids long. The CDR3 nucleotides read TGTGCCAGCAGTTTGACAGTGATGGGGGTCCTGACTTTC. Its protein is CASSLTVMGVLTF.

This clonotype was observed a few times. One junction end does not reproduce the germline sequence, and a read error may be involved. The chain recombines TRBV7-2 with TRBJ2-4; 8 positions agree with TRBD1. This CDR3 comprises 15 residues. Germline CDR1 SGHTA, CDR2 FQGNSA. CDR3 region: CASSSGGSTKNIKYF. The CDR3 DNA follows: TGTGCCAGCAGTTCAGGGGGCTCGACCAAAAACATTAAGTACTTC.

This clonotype was detected only a few times. The chain couples TRBV6-1 to TRBJ2-5; TRBD2 agrees at 11 bases. J gave up 7 bases and V 6 bases, and 13 bases lay outside the gene matches. This CDR3 contains 16 residues. Germline V gives CDR1 MNHNS, CDR2 SASEGT. The CDR3 region has the DNA TGTGCCAGCAGGGTGGGACTAGCGGACGAGTTGGCGACCCAGTACTTC. This translates into CASRVGLADELATQYF.

This clonotype was seen many times. The chain joins TRBV6-2 or TRBV6-3 to TRBJ1-3; 8 bases map to TRBD1. This CDR3 is 15 amino acids long. With V trimmed by 7 bases and J by 4 bases, 9 bases remained unmatched. Germline lookup yields CDR1 MNHEY and CDR2 SVGEGT. CDR3 sequence (DNA): TGTGCCAGCAATCCGGGACAGGACCGAGGAAACACCATATATTTT. Protein: CASNPGQDRGNTIYF.

This clonotype occurred many times. J is TRBJ2-7 and V is TRBV15; a weak D match, TRBD2 (6 bases). The V gene's germline CDR1 is LNHNV and CDR2 YYDKDF (reference sequence). The CDR3 loop spans 15 amino acids. Deletions cut 0 bases from V and 7 bases from J, with 16 bases between. CDR3 loop: CATSRDGGVPREQYF. The CDR3 DNA follows: TGTGCCACCAGCAGAGATGGAGGGGTTCCTAGAGAGCAGTACTTC.

In this sample, this clonotype turned up once. The genes are TRBV27 and TRBJ2-7; 8 positions match TRBD2. CDR3 length: 11 residues. The ends lost 10 bases at V and 6 bases at J; junction bases unmatched: 5. CDR1 and CDR2 (germline): MNHEY, SMNVEV (reference sequence). The CDR3 nucleotides are TGTGCCACGGCGGGGGGCACCGAGCAGTACTTC. This codes for CATAGGTEQYF.

The sample holds many counts of this clonotype. The gene calls are TRBV6-5 and TRBJ2-7; possibly TRBD2 for D (6 bases). This CDR3 region has 16 residues. V was trimmed by 0 bases and J by 0 bases, leaving 12 bases between them. Germline CDR1 is MNHEY and CDR2 is SVGAGI. In DNA, the CDR3 is TGTGCCAGCAGTTACTCGCGGGGACTCCTCTCCTACGAGCAGTACTTC. Protein: CASSYSRGLLSYEQYF.

The V gene is TRBV18, the J gene TRBJ1-5; a possible D gene is TRBD1 (5 bases). V lost 0 bases to trimming and J lost 5 bases, with 14 bases between them. Germline-derived CDR1 and CDR2 are KGHSH and LQKENI. This CDR3 has 16 residues. This chain's CDR3 is CASSPPGGMLYQPQHF. In DNA form, the CDR3 reads TGTGCCAGCTCACCACCGGGGGGGATGTTATATCAGCCCCAGCATTTT.

This clonotype was found many times. The V gene is TRBV5-4, the J gene TRBJ2-2; D gene unclear. The CDR3 totals 14 residues. In germline, CDR1 is SGHNT, CDR2 YYREEE (reference sequence). With 6 bases removed from V and 6 bases from J, the gap between germline ends came to 15 bases. In DNA, the CDR3 is TGTGCCAGCACCTCTAACCCAGCTTCCGGGGAGCTGTTTTTT. Translating it yields CASTSNPASGELFF. The full variable domain, in which reference TRBV5-4 and TRBJ2-2 provide the parts outside the CDR3, is ETGVTQSPTHLIKTRGQQVTLRCSSQSGHNTVSWYQQALGQGPQFIFQYYREEENGRGNFPPRFSGLQFPNYSSELNVNALELDDSALYLCASTSNPASGELFFGEGSRLTVL.

The V gene is TRBV10-3, the J gene TRBJ1-5; 7 bases align to TRBD1. The trim removed 8 bases at V and 4 bases at J, leaving 5 bases unmatched. CDR3 length: 13 residues. CDR1 is ENHRY and CDR2 is SYGVKD in the germline V gene. CDR3 amino acids: CAIGDRENQPQHF. The CDR3 DNA sequence: TGTGCCATCGGAGACAGGGAAAATCAGCCCCAGCATTTT.